A single sample gave rise to the 13 T cell receptor beta chains below, sequenced in a study of beta chain features in type 1 diabetes. General observations from the study: Moderately but significantly shorter TCRB CDR3s were found in Type 1 diabetes patients in all four CD4+ subsets.

Antigens of these TCRs are unknown. Sequenced material consisted of expressed TCRB transcripts (all of the isolated RNA was reverse transcribed). The repertoire was sequenced with immunoSEQ multiplex PCR; TCRdb's copy has only in-frame clones and lacks some. This sample carries some 350,000 clones, approximately 13% of them seen once, and the ten largest clones take roughly 0.015%. Source material: naive CD4+ T cells from blood. These receptors were obtained from a woman younger than 35 with type 1 diabetes.

This sequence joins TRBV25-1 and TRBJ2-1; no clear D gene. The CDR3 is made up of 15 amino acids. V was pared by 3 bases and J by 7 bases, with 16 bases between. Germline values: CDR1 MGHDK, CDR2 SYGVNS. The CDR3 sequence is CASSDQSRRLNEQFF. DNA of the CDR3: TGTGCCAGCAGTGACCAATCCCGGCGGCTGAATGAGCAGTTCTTC.

The chain couples TRBV6-6 to TRBJ2-7; D ambiguous. Trimming pared 6 bases from V and 0 bases from J, leaving 6 bases between. Germline assignment: CDR1 MNHNY and CDR2 SVGAGI (reference sequence). CDR3 length: 12 amino acids. In DNA form, the CDR3 reads TGTGCCAGCAGGGCAAGCTCCTACGAGCAGTACTTC. Translation gives CASRASSYEQYF.

The CDR3 DNA follows: TGTGCCAGCAGTGAATCCCCAGTCCGTCAGGAGCAGTACTTC. Protein sequence: CASSESPVRQEQYF. V and J are TRBV25-1 and TRBJ2-7, with no clear D. The CDR3 runs 14 residues. The V gene's germline CDR1 is MGHDK and CDR2 SYGVNS. The V and J ends lost 1 base and 7 bases respectively, with 14 bases between them.

This clone was counted a few times. This chain uses TRBV27 with TRBJ2-7; 7 bases fit TRBD2. The CDR3 length is 16 residues. The J segment lost 3 bases and the V segment lost 2 bases, leaving 10 bases of the junction unmatched. Germline CDR1 is MNHEY and CDR2 is SMNVEV (reference sequence). CDR3 coding DNA: TGTGCCAGCAGTTTAACGGGAGGTCAGGGTAGCTACGAGCAGTACTTC. This encodes CASSLTGGQGSYEQYF.

In regard to this clone: An end of the junction does not agree with germline; a read error may underlie this. The gene calls are TRBV6-5 and TRBJ2-5; 12 nucleotides line up with TRBD2. CDR1 is MNHEY, CDR2 SVGAGI, per germline. This CDR3 comprises 15 residues. The CDR3 DNA follows: TGTGCCAGCAGTCCTGGACTAGCGGGACGACACCGAGAACACTTC. It translates to CASSPGLAGRHREHF.

This clone was found a few times. The V and J genes are TRBV30 and TRBJ1-1; D gene ambiguous. CDR1 and CDR2 (germline): GTSNPN, SVGIG (reference sequence). V was shortened by 1 base and J by 1 base, with 7 bases between the two germline ends. The CDR3 totals 13 residues. DNA of the CDR3: TGTGCCTGGAGTGAGCCAGGGAACACTGAAGCTTTCTTT. Its translation is CAWSEPGNTEAFF.

This clone was counted a few times. DNA of the CDR3: TGTGCCAGCAGTGAAGGGAGCAACTATGGCTACACCTTC. Amino acids: CASSEGSNYGYTF. J is TRBJ1-2 and V is TRBV6-1; unclear D gene. This CDR3 is built from 13 residues. CDR1 MNHNS and CDR2 SASEGT come from the germline V gene. Trimming cost V 1 base and J 2 bases, with 5 bases left between them.

This clone came up a few times. The V and J genes are TRBV30 and TRBJ1-5; D gene unclear. Germline V gene data show CDR1 as GTSNPN and CDR2 as SVGIG (reference sequence). The CDR3 length is 14 residues. V was pared by 0 bases and J by 7 bases, with 13 bases between. The CDR3 DNA is TGTGCCTGGAGTGTACCTTTTGGGAGCCAGCCCCAGCATTTT. This gives the protein CAWSVPFGSQPQHF.

This chain connects TRBV23-1 to TRBJ2-3; TRBD1 aligns across 8 bases. TRBV23-1 is an open reading frame whose function is uncertain. Unmatched junction bases numbered 14, after V lost 4 bases and J lost 11 bases. The CDR3 totals 15 residues. The DNA of the CDR3 is TGCGCCAGCAGTCCCCCCGGGACAGGACTGGGGGGGCAGTATTTT. Protein: CASSPPGTGLGGQYF.

The chain recombines TRBV5-1 with TRBJ2-7; 8 bases are a match to TRBD2. This CDR3 contains 15 residues. J gave up 3 bases and V 3 bases, and 8 bases lay outside the gene matches. The germline gives CDR1 SGHRS, CDR2 YFSETQ. CDR3 protein: CASSSLAGSGYEQYF. The CDR3 nucleotides are TGCGCCAGCAGCTCTTTAGCGGGATCGGGCTACGAGCAGTACTTC.

This clone has just a few counts. This chain uses TRBV14 with TRBJ1-5, with D uncertain. Germline loops: CDR1 SGHDN, CDR2 FVKESK. The V and J ends lost 4 bases and 4 bases respectively, with 8 bases between them. The length of the CDR3 is 13 residues. The CDR3 loop is CASSPGLNQPQHF. As DNA, the CDR3 is TGTGCCAGCAGCCCAGGTCTGAATCAGCCCCAGCATTTT.

The chain carries TRBV27 and TRBJ1-3; D possibly corresponds to TRBD1 (6 bases). Germline values: CDR1 MNHEY, CDR2 SMNVEV (reference sequence). The CDR3 length is 14 residues. The V and J ends lost 4 bases and 2 bases respectively, with 9 bases between them. CDR3 DNA: TGTGCCAGCAGTTCGTCAGGGGCTGGAAACACCATATATTTT. Translation: CASSSSGAGNTIYF.

The chain uses TRBV30 and TRBJ1-1, with 9 positions matching TRBD1. The length of the CDR3 is 19 residues. J gave up 5 bases and V 0 bases, and 19 bases lay outside the gene matches. From germline, CDR1 is GTSNPN and CDR2 SVGIG (reference sequence). CDR3 nucleotides: TGTGCCTGGAGTGTACACAGGACCGCGGACAGGGGAATGGGGACTGAAGCTTTCTTT. Its protein is CAWSVHRTADRGMGTEAFF.